This entry concerns a single TCR beta chain. This sample was taken from a study of T cell changes during pregnancy in multiple sclerosis. CDR1 SQVTM and CDR2 ANQGSEA come from the germline V gene. The junction had 6 bases not matched to a gene; V was cut back by 7 bases and J by 4 bases. The CDR3 spans 12 residues. TCRdb's table, derived via immunoSEQ multiplex PCR, lists solely in-frame clones and lacks some. This sample carries some 80,000 clones, about 95% of them seen once, and the ten largest clones take 1.1%. This sequence originates from a female donor with multiple sclerosis, enrolled in a pregnancy study. This chain joins TRBV29-1 and TRBJ2-5; TRBD1 agrees at 7 bases. This sample comprised peripheral blood, obtained in the second trimester of pregnancy. CDR3 sequence (DNA): TGCAGCGCTACAGGGGAAGGAGAGACCCAGTACTTC. This codes for CSATGEGETQYF. The full variable domain, its missing parts supplied by reference TRBV29-1 and TRBJ2-5, is SAVISQKPSRDICQRGTSLTIQCQVDSQVTMMFWYRQQPGQSLTLIATANQGSEATYESGFVIDKFPISRPNLTFSTLTVSNMSPEDSSIYLCSATGEGETQYFGPGTRLLVL.